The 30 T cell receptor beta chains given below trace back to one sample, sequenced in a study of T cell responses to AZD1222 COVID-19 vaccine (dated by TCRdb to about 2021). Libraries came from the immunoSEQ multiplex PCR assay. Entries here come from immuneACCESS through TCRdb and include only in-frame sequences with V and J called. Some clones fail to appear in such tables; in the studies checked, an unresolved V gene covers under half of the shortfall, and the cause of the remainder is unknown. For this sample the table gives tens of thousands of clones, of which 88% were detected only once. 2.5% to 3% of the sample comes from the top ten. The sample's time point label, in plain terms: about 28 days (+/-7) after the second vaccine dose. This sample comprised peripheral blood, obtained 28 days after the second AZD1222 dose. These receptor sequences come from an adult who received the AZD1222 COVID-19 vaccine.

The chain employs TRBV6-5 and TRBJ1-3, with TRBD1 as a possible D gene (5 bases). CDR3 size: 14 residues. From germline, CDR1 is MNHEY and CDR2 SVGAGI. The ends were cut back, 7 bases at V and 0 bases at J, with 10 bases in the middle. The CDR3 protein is CASTQRGSGNTIYF. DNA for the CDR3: TGTGCCAGCACCCAGAGGGGCTCTGGAAACACCATATATTTT.

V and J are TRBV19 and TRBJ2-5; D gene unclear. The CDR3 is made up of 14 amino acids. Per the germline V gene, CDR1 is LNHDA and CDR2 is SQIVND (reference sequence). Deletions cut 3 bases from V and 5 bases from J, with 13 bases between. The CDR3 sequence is CASSILGLRETQYF. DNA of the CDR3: TGTGCCAGTAGTATTTTAGGGCTCCGGGAGACCCAGTACTTC.

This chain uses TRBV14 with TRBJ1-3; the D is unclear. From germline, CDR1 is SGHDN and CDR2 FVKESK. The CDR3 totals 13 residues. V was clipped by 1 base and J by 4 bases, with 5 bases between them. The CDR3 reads CASSQAAGNTIYF. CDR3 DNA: TGTGCCAGCAGCCAAGCTGCGGGAAACACCATATATTTT.

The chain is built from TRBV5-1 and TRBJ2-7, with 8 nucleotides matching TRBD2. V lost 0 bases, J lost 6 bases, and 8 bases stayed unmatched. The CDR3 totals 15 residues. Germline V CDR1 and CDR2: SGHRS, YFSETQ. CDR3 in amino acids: CASSLAASGSAEQYF. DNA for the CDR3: TGCGCCAGCAGCTTGGCAGCTAGCGGGTCCGCCGAGCAGTACTTC.

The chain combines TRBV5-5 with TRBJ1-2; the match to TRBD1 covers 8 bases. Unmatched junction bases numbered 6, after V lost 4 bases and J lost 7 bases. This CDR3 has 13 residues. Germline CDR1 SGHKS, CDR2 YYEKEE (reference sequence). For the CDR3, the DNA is TGTGCCAGCAGCCCCGACAGGGGTTTTGGCTACACCTTC. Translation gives CASSPDRGFGYTF.

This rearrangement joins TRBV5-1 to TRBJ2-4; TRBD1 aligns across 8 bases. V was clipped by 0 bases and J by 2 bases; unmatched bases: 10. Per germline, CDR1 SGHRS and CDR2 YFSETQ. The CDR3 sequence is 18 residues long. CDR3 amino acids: CASSLDGRGLGSKNIQYF. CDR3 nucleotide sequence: TGCGCCAGCAGCTTGGATGGCAGGGGGCTTGGTTCCAAAAACATTCAGTACTTC.

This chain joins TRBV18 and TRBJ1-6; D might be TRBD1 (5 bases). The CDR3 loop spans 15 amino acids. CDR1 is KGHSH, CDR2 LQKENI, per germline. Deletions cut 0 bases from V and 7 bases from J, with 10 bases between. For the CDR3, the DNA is TGTGCCAGCTCACCACCGGTGGCAGGGAATTCACCCCTCCACTTT. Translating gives CASSPPVAGNSPLHF.

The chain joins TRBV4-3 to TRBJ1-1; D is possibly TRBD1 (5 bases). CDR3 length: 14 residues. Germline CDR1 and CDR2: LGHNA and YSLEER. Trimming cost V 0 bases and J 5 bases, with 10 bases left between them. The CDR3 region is CASSQEAGRTEAFF. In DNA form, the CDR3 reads TGCGCCAGCAGCCAAGAAGCAGGGAGGACTGAAGCTTTCTTT.

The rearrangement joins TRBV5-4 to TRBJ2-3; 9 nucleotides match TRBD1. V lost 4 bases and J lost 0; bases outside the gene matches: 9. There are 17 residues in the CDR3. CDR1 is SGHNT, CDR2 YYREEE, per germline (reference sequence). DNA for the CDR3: TGTGCCAGCAGCCCCACGACAGGGGGTACTAGCACAGATACGCAGTATTTT. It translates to CASSPTTGGTSTDTQYF.

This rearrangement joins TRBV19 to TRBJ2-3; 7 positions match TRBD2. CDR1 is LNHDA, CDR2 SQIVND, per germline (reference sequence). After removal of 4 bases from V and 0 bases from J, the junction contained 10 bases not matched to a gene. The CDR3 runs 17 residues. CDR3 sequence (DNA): TGTGCCAGTAGTAGAAGACTAGCAGAGCCTAGCACAGATACGCAGTATTTT. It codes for CASSRRLAEPSTDTQYF. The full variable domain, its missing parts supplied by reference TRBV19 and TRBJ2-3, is DGGITQSPKYLFRKEGQNVTLSCEQNLNHDAMYWYRQDPGQGLRLIYYSQIVNDFQKGDIAEGYSVSREKKESFPLTVTSAQKNPTAFYLCASSRRLAEPSTDTQYFGPGTRLTVL.

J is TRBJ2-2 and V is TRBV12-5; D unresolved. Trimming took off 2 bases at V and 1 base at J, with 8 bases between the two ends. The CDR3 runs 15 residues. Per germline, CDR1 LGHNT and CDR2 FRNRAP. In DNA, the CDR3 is TGTGCTAGTGGTTTGTCGGCCGGGAACACCGGGGAGCTGTTTTTT. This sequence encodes CASGLSAGNTGELFF.

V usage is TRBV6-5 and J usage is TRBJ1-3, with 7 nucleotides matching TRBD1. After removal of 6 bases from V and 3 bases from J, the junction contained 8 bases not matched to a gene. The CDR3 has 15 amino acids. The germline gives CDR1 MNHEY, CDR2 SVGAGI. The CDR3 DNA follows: TGTGCCAGCAGCGGACAGGCTGGGGTTGGAAACACCATATATTTT. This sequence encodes CASSGQAGVGNTIYF.

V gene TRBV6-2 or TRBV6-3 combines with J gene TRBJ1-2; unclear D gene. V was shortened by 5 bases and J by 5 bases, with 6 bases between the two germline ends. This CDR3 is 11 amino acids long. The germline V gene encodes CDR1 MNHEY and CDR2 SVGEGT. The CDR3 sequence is CASSPGYGYTF. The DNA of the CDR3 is TGTGCCAGCAGTCCCGGGTATGGCTACACCTTC.

CDR3 nucleotides: TGTGCCAGCATGATGACAGGAACCTACGAGCAGTACTTC. Residues: CASMMTGTYEQYF. V gene TRBV28 combines with J gene TRBJ2-7, with a possible D match to TRBD1 (6 bases). V was clipped by 7 bases and J by 2 bases, with 12 bases between them. The CDR3 runs 13 residues. Germline-derived CDR1 and CDR2 are MDHEN and SYDVKM. Variable domain in full (rest from reference TRBV28 and TRBJ2-7): DVKVTQSSRYLVKRTGEKVFLECVQDMDHENMFWYRQDPGLGLRLIYFSYDVKMKEKGDIPEGYSVSREKKERFSLILESASTNQTSMYLCASMMTGTYEQYFGPGTRLTVT.

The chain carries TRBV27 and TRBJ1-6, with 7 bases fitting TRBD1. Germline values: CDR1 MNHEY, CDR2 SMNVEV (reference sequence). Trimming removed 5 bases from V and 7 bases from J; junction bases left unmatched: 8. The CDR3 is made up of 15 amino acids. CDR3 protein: CASSIGTAHNSPLHF. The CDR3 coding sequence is TGTGCCAGCAGTATTGGGACAGCCCACAATTCACCCCTCCACTTT.

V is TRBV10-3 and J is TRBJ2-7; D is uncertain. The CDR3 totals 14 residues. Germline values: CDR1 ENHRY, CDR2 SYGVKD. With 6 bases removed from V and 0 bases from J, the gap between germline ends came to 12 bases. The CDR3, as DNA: TGTGCCATCAGATCCGGTAGCCTCTCCTACGAGCAGTACTTC. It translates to CAIRSGSLSYEQYF.

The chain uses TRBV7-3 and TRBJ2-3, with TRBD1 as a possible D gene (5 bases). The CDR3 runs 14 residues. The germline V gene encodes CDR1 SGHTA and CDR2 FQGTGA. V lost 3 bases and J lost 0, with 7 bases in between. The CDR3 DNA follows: TGTGCCAGCAGCTTGACAGCTAGCACAGATACGCAGTATTTT. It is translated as CASSLTASTDTQYF.

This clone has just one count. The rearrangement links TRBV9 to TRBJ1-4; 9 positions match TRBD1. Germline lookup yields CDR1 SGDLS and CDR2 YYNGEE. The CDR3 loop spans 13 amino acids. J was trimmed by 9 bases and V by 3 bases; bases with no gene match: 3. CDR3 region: CASSGGQGQKLFF. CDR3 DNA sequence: TGTGCCAGCAGCGGCGGACAGGGGCAAAAACTGTTTTTT.

The CDR3 DNA follows: TGTGCCAGCTCACTCACAGTGCCTCCTTCTGAAGCTTTCTTT. Amino acid sequence: CASSLTVPPSEAFF. The rearrangement uses TRBV18 and TRBJ1-1, with D hard to call. Trimming left V 4 bases short and J 6 bases short, with 15 bases between. This CDR3 has 14 residues. The germline gives CDR1 KGHSH, CDR2 LQKENI.

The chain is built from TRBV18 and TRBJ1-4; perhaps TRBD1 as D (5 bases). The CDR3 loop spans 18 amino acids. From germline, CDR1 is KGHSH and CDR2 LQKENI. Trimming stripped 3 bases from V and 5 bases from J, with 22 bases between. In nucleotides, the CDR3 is TGTGCCAGCTCACCTATTTATCGCGGCAGGGCGGAAAATGAAAAACTGTTTTTT. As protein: CASSPIYRGRAENEKLFF.

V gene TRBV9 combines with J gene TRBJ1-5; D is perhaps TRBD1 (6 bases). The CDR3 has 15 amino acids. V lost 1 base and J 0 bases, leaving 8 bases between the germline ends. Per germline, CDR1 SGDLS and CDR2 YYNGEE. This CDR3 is CASSVTGNSNQPQHF. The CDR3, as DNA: TGTGCCAGCAGCGTAACAGGGAATAGCAATCAGCCCCAGCATTTT.

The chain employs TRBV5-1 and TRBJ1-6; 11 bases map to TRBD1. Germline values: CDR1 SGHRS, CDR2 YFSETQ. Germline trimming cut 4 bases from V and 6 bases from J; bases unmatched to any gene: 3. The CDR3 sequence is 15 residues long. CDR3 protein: CASSAGTGGNSPLHF. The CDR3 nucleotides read TGCGCCAGCAGCGCCGGGACAGGGGGTAATTCACCCCTCCACTTT.

DNA for the CDR3: TGTGCCAGCAGTGATGTCAGGGGAAAAGGCTACGAGCAGTACTTC. Translating it yields CASSDVRGKGYEQYF. The gene calls are TRBV6-1 and TRBJ2-7, with TRBD1 as a possible D gene (6 bases). CDR1 and CDR2 from the germline V gene are MNHNS and SASEGT. The CDR3 has 15 residues. With 3 bases removed from V and 3 bases from J, the gap between germline ends came to 15 bases.

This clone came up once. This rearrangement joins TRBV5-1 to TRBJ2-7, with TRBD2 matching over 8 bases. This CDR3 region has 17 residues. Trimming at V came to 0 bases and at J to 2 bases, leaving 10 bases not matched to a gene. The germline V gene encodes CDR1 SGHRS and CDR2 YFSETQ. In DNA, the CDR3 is TGCGCCAGCAGCTTGGTCCCCTTGGCGGGGGGCACCTACGAGCAGTACTTC. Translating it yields CASSLVPLAGGTYEQYF.

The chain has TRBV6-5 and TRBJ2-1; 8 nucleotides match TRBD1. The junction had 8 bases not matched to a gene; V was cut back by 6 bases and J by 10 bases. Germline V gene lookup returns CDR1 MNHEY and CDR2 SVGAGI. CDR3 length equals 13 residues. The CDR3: CASRRTGPREQFF. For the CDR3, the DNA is TGTGCCAGCAGGCGGACAGGGCCGAGGGAGCAGTTCTTC.

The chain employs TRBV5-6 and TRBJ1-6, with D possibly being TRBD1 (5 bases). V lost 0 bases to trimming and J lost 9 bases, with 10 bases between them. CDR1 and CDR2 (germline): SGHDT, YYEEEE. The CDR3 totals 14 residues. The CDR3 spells CASSLGQGSSPLHF. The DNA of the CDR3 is TGTGCCAGCAGCTTGGGGCAGGGAAGTTCACCCCTCCACTTT.

The CDR3 sequence is CASRRVGINQPQHF. CDR3 in DNA: TGTGCCAGTAGGCGTGTAGGGATCAATCAGCCCCAGCATTTT. The V gene is TRBV19, the J gene TRBJ1-5; D uncertain. Trimming took 6 bases from V and 3 from J, leaving 12 bases between them. The CDR3 is 14 amino acids. Germline V CDR1 and CDR2: LNHDA, SQIVND (reference sequence). Variable domain in full (rest from reference TRBV19 and TRBJ1-5): DGGITQSPKYLFRKEGQNVTLSCEQNLNHDAMYWYRQDPGQGLRLIYYSQIVNDFQKGDIAEGYSVSREKKESFPLTVTSAQKNPTAFYLCASRRVGINQPQHFGDGTRLSIL.

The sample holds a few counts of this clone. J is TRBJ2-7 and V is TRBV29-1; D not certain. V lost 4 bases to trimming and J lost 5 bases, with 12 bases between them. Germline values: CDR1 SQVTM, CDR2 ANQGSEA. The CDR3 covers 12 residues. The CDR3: CSVAFFVNEQYF. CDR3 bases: TGCAGCGTTGCGTTTTTCGTCAACGAGCAGTACTTC.

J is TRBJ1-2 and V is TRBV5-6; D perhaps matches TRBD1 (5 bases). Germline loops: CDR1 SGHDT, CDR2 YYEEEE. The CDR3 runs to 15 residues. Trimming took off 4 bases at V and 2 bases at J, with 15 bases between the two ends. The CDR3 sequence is CASSPLGGANYGYTF. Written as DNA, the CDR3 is TGTGCCAGCAGCCCATTGGGAGGGGCCAACTATGGCTACACCTTC.

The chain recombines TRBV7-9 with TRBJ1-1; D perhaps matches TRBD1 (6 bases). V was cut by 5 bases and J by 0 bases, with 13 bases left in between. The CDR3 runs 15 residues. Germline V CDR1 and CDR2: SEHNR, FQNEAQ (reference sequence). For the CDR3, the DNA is TGTGCCAGCAGCACTAGAACAGGGCTGAACACTGAAGCTTTCTTT. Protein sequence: CASSTRTGLNTEAFF.